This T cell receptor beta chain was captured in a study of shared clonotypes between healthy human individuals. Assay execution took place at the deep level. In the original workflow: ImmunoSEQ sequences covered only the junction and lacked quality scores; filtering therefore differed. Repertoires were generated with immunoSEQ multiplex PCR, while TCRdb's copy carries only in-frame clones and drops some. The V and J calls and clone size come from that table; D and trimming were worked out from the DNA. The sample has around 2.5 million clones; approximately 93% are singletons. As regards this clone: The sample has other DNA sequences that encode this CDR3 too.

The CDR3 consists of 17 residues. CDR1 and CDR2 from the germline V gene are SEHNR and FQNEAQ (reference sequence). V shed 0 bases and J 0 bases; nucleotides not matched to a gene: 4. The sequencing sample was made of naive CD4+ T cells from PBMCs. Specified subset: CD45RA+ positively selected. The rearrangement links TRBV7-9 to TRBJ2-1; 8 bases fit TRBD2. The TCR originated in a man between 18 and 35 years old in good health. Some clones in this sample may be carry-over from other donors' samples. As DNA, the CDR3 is TGTGCCAGCAGCTTAGCGGGCGGGAGGTCCTCCTACAATGAGCAGTTCTTC. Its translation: CASSLAGGRSSYNEQFF.